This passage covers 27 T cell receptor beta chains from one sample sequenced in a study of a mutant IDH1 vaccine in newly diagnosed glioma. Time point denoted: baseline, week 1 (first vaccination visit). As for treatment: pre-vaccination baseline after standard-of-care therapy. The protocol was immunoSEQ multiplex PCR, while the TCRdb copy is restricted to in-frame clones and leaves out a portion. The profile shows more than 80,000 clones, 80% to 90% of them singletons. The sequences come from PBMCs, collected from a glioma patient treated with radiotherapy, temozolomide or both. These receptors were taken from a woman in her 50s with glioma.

The CDR3 reads CASSPPGQGSGKLFF. The CDR3 DNA reads as TGTGCCAGCAGTCCACCCGGACAGGGATCGGGAAAACTGTTTTTT. This chain joins TRBV6-6 and TRBJ1-4, with 8 bases fitting TRBD1. The CDR3 has 15 residues. CDR1 is MNHNY and CDR2 is SVGAGI in the germline V gene (reference sequence). The V and J ends lost 5 bases and 10 bases, in that order; junction bases with no gene match: 12.

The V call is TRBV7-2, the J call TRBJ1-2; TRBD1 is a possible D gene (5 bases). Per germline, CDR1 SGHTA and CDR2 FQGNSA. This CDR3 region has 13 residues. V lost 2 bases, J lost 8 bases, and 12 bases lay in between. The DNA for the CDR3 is TGTGCCAGCAGCTTAAACCAGGGCATCGGCTACACCTTC. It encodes CASSLNQGIGYTF.

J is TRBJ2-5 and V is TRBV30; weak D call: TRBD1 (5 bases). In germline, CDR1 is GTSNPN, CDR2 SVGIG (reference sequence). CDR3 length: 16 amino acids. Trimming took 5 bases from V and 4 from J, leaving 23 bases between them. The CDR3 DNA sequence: TGTGCCTGGTCAGATAGGCGTGGGGTCCAGGGAGAGACCCAGTACTTC. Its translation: CAWSDRRGVQGETQYF.

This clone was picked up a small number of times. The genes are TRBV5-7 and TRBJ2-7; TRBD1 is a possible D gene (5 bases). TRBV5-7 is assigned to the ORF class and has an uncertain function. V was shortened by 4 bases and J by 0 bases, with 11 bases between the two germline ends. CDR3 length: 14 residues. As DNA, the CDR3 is TGTGCCAGCAGCCCGACAGTCCCCTCCTACGAGCAGTACTTC. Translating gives CASSPTVPSYEQYF.

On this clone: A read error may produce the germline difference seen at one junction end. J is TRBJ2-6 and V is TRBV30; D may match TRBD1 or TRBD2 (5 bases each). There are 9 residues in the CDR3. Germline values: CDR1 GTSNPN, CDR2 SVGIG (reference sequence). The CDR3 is CAWSGGRAW. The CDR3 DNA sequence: TGTGCCTGGAGTGGGGGACGTGCGTGG. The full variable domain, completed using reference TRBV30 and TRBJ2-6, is SQTIHQWPATLVQPVGSPLSLECTVEGTSNPNLYWYRQAAGRGLQLLFYSVGIGQISSEVPQNLSASRPQDRQFILSSKKLLLSDSGFYLCAWSGGRAWGAGSRLTVL.

CDR3 protein: CASSPPQGENYGYTF. The CDR3 nucleotides are TGTGCCAGCTCACCGCCCCAGGGGGAAAACTATGGCTACACCTTC. The V and J genes are TRBV18 and TRBJ1-2, with 7 bases lining up with TRBD1. V dropped 3 bases and J dropped 2; count of bases not matched to a gene: 6. The CDR3 is made up of 15 amino acids. Per the germline V gene, CDR1 is KGHSH and CDR2 is LQKENI.

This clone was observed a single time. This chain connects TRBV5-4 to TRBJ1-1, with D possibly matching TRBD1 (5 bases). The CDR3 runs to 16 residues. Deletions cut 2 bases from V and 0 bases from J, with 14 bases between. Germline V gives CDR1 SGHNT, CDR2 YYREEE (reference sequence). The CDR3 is CASSFDRVNMNTEAFF. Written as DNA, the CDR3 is TGTGCCAGCAGCTTTGACAGAGTAAACATGAACACTGAAGCTTTCTTT.

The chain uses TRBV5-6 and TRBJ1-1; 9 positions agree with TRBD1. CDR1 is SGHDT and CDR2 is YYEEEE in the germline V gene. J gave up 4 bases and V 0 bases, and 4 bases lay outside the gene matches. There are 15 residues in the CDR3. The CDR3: CASSLGTGVFTEAFF. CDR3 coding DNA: TGTGCCAGCAGCTTGGGGACAGGGGTGTTCACTGAAGCTTTCTTT.

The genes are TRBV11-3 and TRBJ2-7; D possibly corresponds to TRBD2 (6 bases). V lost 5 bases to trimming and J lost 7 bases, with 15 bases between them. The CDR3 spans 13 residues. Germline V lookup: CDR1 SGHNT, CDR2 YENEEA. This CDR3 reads CASSRGLAKEQYF. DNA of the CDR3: TGTGCCAGCAGCCGCGGGCTAGCGAAGGAGCAGTACTTC.

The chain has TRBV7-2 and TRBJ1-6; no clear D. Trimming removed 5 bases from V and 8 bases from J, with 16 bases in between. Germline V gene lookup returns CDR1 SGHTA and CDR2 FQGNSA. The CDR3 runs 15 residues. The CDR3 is CASSPEGIGHSPLHF. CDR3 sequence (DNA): TGTGCCAGCAGCCCCGAAGGGATTGGTCATTCACCCCTCCACTTT.

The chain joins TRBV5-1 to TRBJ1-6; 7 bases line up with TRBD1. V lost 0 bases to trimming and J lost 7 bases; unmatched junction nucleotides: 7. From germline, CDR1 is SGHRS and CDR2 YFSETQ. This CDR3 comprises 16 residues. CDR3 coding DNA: TGCGCCAGCAGCTTGGAATTTCAGGGGGGCAATTCACCCCTCCACTTT. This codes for CASSLEFQGGNSPLHF.

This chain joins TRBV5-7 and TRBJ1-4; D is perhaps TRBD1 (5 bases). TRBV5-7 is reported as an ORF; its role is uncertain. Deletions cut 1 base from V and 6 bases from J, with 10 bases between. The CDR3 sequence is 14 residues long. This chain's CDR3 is CASSLNRGDEKLFF. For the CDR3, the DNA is TGTGCCAGCAGCTTGAATAGAGGGGATGAAAAACTGTTTTTT.

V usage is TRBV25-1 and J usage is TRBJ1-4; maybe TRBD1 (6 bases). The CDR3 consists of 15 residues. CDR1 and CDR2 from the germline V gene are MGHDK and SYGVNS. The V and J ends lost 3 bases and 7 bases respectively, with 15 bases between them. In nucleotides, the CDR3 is TGTGCCAGCAGTGAGCAAACAGGGCAGGGTGAAAAACTGTTTTTT. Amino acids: CASSEQTGQGEKLFF.

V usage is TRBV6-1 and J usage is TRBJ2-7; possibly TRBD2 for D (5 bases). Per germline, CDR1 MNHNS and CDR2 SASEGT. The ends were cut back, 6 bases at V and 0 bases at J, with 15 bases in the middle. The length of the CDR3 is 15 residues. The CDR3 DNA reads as TGTGCCAGCAGGGCCACGGGGAGAAGCTCCTACGAGCAGTACTTC. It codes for CASRATGRSSYEQYF.

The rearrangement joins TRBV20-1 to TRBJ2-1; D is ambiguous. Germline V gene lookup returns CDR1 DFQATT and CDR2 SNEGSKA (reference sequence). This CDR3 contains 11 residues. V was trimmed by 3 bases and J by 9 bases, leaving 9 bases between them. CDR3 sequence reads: CSARWATEQFF. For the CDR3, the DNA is TGCAGTGCTAGGTGGGCTACTGAGCAGTTCTTC.

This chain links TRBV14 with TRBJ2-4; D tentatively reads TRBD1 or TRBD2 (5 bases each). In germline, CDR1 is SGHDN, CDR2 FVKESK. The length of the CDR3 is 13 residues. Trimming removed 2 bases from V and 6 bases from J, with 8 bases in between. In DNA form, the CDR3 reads TGTGCCAGCAGCCAACCAGGGACAAACATTCAGTACTTC. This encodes CASSQPGTNIQYF.

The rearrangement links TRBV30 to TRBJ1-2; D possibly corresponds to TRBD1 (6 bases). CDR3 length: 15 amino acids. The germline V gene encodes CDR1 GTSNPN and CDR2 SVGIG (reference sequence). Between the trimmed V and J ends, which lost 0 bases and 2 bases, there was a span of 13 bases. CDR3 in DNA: TGTGCCTGGAGTGTACGGGCAGGGACAAACTATGGCTACACCTTC. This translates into CAWSVRAGTNYGYTF. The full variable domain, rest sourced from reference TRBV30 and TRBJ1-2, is SQTIHQWPATLVQPVGSPLSLECTVEGTSNPNLYWYRQAAGRGLQLLFYSVGIGQISSEVPQNLSASRPQDRQFILSSKKLLLSDSGFYLCAWSVRAGTNYGYTFGSGTRLTVV.

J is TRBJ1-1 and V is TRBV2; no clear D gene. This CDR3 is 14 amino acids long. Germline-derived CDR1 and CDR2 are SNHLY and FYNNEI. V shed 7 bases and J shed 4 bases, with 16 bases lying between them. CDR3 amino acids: CASKEGLVSTEAFF. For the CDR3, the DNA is TGTGCCAGCAAGGAGGGTTTGGTTTCCACTGAAGCTTTCTTT.

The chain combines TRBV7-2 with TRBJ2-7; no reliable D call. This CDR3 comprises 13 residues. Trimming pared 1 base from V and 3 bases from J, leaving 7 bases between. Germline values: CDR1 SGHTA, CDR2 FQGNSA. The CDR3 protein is CASSLGFIYEQYF. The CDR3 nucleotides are TGTGCCAGCAGCTTAGGATTCATCTACGAGCAGTACTTC.

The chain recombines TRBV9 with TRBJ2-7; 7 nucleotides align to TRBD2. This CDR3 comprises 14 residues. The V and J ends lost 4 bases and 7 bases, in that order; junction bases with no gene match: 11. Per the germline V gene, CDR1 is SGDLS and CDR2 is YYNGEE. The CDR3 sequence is CASSRGDSPWEQYF. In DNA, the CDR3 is TGTGCCAGCAGCCGGGGGGACTCCCCCTGGGAGCAGTACTTC.

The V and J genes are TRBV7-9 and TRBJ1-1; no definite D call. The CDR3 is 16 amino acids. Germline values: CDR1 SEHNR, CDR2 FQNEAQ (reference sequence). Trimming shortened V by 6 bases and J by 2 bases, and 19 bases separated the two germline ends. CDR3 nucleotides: TGTGCCAGCAGAGCCCTCGGATTGCGTAATAACACTGAAGCTTTCTTT. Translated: CASRALGLRNNTEAFF.

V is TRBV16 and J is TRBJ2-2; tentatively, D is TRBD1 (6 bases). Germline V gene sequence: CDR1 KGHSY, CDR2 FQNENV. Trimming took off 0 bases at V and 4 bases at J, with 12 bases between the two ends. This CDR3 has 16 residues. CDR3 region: CASSQSQRGGTGELFF. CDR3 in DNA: TGTGCCAGCAGCCAATCGCAAAGAGGGGGCACCGGGGAGCTGTTTTTT. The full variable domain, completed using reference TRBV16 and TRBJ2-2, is GEEVAQTPKHLVRGEGQKAKLYCAPIKGHSYVFWYQQVLKNEFKFLISFQNENVFDETGMPKERFSAKCLPNSPCSLEIQATKLEDSAVYFCASSQSQRGGTGELFFGEGSRLTVL.

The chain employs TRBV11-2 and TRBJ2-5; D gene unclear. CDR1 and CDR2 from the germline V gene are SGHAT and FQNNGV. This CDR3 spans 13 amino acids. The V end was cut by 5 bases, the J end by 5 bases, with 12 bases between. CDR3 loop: CASSRSPRETQYF. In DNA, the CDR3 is TGTGCCAGCAGCCGCTCCCCGAGGGAGACCCAGTACTTC. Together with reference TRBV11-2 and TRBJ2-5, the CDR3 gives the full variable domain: EAGVAQSPRYKIIEKRQSVAFWCNPISGHATLYWYQQILGQGPKLLIQFQNNGVVDDSQLPKDRFSAERLKGVDSTLKIQPAKLEDSAVYLCASSRSPRETQYFGPGTRLLVL.

This chain's CDR3 is CASSADRATNEKLFF. The CDR3 DNA sequence: TGCGCCAGCAGCGCGGACAGAGCAACTAATGAAAAACTGTTTTTT. V is TRBV5-1 and J is TRBJ1-4; possible D gene TRBD1, 6 bases. The germline CDR1 and CDR2 sequences are SGHRS and YFSETQ. There are 15 residues in the CDR3. V lost 4 bases and J lost 0, with 10 bases in between.

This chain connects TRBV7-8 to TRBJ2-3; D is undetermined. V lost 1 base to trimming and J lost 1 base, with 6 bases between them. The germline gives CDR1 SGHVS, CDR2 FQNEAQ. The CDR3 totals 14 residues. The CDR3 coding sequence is TGTGCCAGCAGCTTAGACACGGGCACAGATACGCAGTATTTT. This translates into CASSLDTGTDTQYF.

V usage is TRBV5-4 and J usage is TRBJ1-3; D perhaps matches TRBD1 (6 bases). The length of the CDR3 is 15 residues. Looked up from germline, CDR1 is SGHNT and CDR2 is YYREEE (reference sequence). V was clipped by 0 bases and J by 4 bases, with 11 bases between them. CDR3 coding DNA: TGTGCCAGCAGCTTGGCCATGGGGACAGGAAACACCATATATTTT. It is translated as CASSLAMGTGNTIYF. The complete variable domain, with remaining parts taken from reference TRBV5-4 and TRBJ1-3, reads ETGVTQSPTHLIKTRGQQVTLRCSSQSGHNTVSWYQQALGQGPQFIFQYYREEENGRGNFPPRFSGLQFPNYSSELNVNALELDDSALYLCASSLAMGTGNTIYFGEGSWLTVV.

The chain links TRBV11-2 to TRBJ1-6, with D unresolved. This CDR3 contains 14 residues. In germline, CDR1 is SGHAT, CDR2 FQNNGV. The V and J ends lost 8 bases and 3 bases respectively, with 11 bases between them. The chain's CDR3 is CASVLGGYNSPLHF. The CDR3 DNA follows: TGTGCCAGCGTCCTGGGCGGCTATAATTCACCCCTCCACTTT.